The 27 T cell receptor beta chains in this list originate from one sample, sequenced in a study of patients and donors after allogeneic stem cell transplantation. From the RT-PCR reads, TCRdb called clonotypes with MiXCR, one entry per CDR3 protein. The data contain 920,000 or so distinct CDR3 sequences, more than 15% of them singletons. Sequencing was performed on blood, either unsorted or a sorted T cell fraction (not recorded which). The receptors derive from a human donor who was either an allogeneic HSCT recipient or a stem cell or donor lymphocyte infusion donor (not recorded which). It is not recorded whose cells these are; they may come from a transplant donor.

This clonotype was recorded a few times. V is TRBV7-9 and J is TRBJ1-2; 9 nucleotides align to TRBD1. Looked up from germline, CDR1 is SEHNR and CDR2 is FQNEAQ (reference sequence). V was pared by 5 bases and J by 1 base, with 8 bases of the junction left unmatched. The CDR3 has 16 amino acids. CDR3 DNA sequence: TGTGCCAGCAGCAACGGGACAGGGTACCTTAACTATGGCTACACCTTC. It encodes CASSNGTGYLNYGYTF. Filled out from reference TRBV7-9 and TRBJ1-2, the complete variable domain reads DTGVSQNPRHKITKRGQNVTFRCDPISEHNRLYWYRQTLGQGPEFLTYFQNEAQLEKSRLLSDRFSAERPKGSFSTLEIQRTEQGDSAMYLCASSNGTGYLNYGYTFGSGTRLTVV.

This chain uses TRBV29-1 with TRBJ1-2; D uncertain. V was trimmed by 0 bases and J by 5 bases, leaving 13 bases between them. From germline, CDR1 is SQVTM and CDR2 ANQGSEA. CDR3 length equals 14 residues. In nucleotides, the CDR3 is TGCAGCGTTGAAGATTTCTCGGAAACTTATGGCTACACCTTC. As protein: CSVEDFSETYGYTF.

This chain uses TRBV13 with TRBJ1-1; D gene uncertain. The CDR3 has 13 residues. CDR1 PRHDT and CDR2 FYEKMQ come from the germline V gene (reference sequence). Trimming left V 4 bases short and J 6 bases short, with 12 bases between. CDR3 nucleotides: TGTGCCAGCAGCTGGCGGACGGAATCTGAAGCTTTCTTT. It encodes CASSWRTESEAFF.

The gene calls are TRBV6-1 and TRBJ1-1, with 9 positions matching TRBD1. CDR1 is MNHNS, CDR2 SASEGT, per germline. After removal of 6 bases from V and 1 base from J, the junction contained 12 bases not matched to a gene. This CDR3 spans 17 amino acids. CDR3 sequence reads: CASRDTGGLSRNTEAFF. CDR3 nucleotides: TGTGCCAGCAGAGACACAGGGGGCCTTTCTAGGAACACTGAAGCTTTCTTT.

The chain has TRBV9 and TRBJ1-2; no clear D. Trimming pared 4 bases from V and 0 bases from J, leaving 13 bases between. The CDR3 is 15 residues long. Germline CDR1 and CDR2: SGDLS and YYNGEE. The chain's CDR3 is CASSYRMSSNYGYTF. In DNA, the CDR3 is TGTGCCAGCAGCTACCGTATGAGTTCTAACTATGGCTACACCTTC.

This clonotype was detected a few times. The gene calls are TRBV3-1 and TRBJ2-3; possibly TRBD2 for D (6 bases). The CDR3 spans 16 residues. V lost 6 bases to trimming and J lost 3 bases, with 19 bases between them. Germline CDR1 reads LGHDT; CDR2 reads YNNKEL (reference sequence). The CDR3 bases are TGTGCCAGCAGTCGAACCGCGGGCGGGGAAACAGATACGCAGTATTTT. Translating gives CASSRTAGGETDTQYF.

The chain combines TRBV12-3 or TRBV12-4 with TRBJ2-7; D is unclear. V dropped 8 bases and J dropped 2 bases, with 10 bases sitting between them. This CDR3 region has 12 residues. CDR3 region: CASRAGPYEQYF. CDR3 DNA sequence: TGTGCCAGCCGGGCAGGCCCCTACGAGCAGTACTTC.

The sample holds a few counts of this clonotype. The chain combines TRBV6-5 with TRBJ1-1; perhaps TRBD1 as D (5 bases). From germline, CDR1 is MNHEY and CDR2 SVGAGI. V dropped 0 bases and J dropped 4 bases, with 18 bases sitting between them. This CDR3 spans 17 amino acids. CDR3 coding DNA: TGTGCCAGCAGTTACTCCAGGGCGAAGGGGTTGGGCACTGAAGCTTTCTTT. This sequence encodes CASSYSRAKGLGTEAFF.

CDR3 sequence (DNA): TGTGCCAGTAGCGCGCGCCGCCCAGGGAGCACTGAAGCTTTCTTT. Translated, it gives CASSARRPGSTEAFF. The chain carries TRBV19 and TRBJ1-1; D is possibly TRBD1 (5 bases). Germline values: CDR1 LNHDA, CDR2 SQIVND (reference sequence). This CDR3 is built from 15 residues. V lost 6 bases, J lost 4 bases, and 18 bases lay in between.

On this clonotype: The CDR3 carries no conserved terminal phenylalanine or tryptophan, so it likely arises from a read error. V usage is TRBV9 and J usage is TRBJ2-3; TRBD2 agrees at 8 bases. The CDR3 runs 14 residues. The ends lost 2 bases at V and 4 bases at J; junction bases unmatched: 3. CDR1 is SGDLS, CDR2 YYNGEE, per germline. CDR3 region: CASSVRTSSDTQYL. The CDR3 DNA reads TGTGCCAGCAGCGTGCGGACTAGCTCAGATACGCAGTATCTT.

In nucleotides, the CDR3 is TGTGCCTGGACCGGGGCCTATAATTCACCCCTCCACTTT. It encodes CAWTGAYNSPLHF. The genes are TRBV30 and TRBJ1-6, with D hard to call. CDR1 and CDR2 from the germline V gene are GTSNPN and SVGIG (reference sequence). This CDR3 contains 13 residues. The V and J ends lost 4 bases and 2 bases respectively, with 6 bases between them.

This clonotype was detected a few times. The chain is built from TRBV5-6 and TRBJ1-2, with D unresolved. The CDR3 consists of 14 residues. Trimming cost V 5 bases and J 4 bases, with 15 bases left between them. Germline V CDR1 and CDR2: SGHDT, YYEEEE. In DNA form, the CDR3 reads TGTGCCAGCAGAGAAGAGGGCGGGTTCTATGGCTACACCTTC. Its translation is CASREEGGFYGYTF.

This chain links TRBV3-1 with TRBJ2-3, with TRBD2 matching 9 bases. The CDR3 extends over 15 amino acids. Per germline, CDR1 LGHDT and CDR2 YNNKEL (reference sequence). V was clipped by 2 bases and J by 12 bases; unmatched bases: 12. CDR3 residues: CASSQNPLPGLAQYF. The CDR3 DNA is TGTGCCAGCAGCCAAAACCCTCTCCCGGGACTAGCCCAGTATTTT.

The chain is built from TRBV5-1 and TRBJ1-2; the D is unclear. This CDR3 spans 15 amino acids. Trimming took off 0 bases at V and 2 bases at J, with 11 bases between the two ends. Germline CDR1 SGHRS, CDR2 YFSETQ. CDR3 DNA sequence: TGCGCCAGCAGCTTGGGGCGGGGTGTGAACTATGGCTACACCTTC. Protein: CASSLGRGVNYGYTF.

This clonotype has only a few counts. The rearrangement links TRBV5-1 to TRBJ2-1; 11 bases agree with TRBD2. Germline values: CDR1 SGHRS, CDR2 YFSETQ. With 3 bases clipped from V and 0 bases from J, the junction kept 11 bases outside the gene matches. The CDR3 runs to 19 residues. CDR3 amino acids: CASSSPGTSGTSSYNEQFF. The CDR3 DNA is TGCGCCAGCAGCTCCCCCGGGACTAGCGGCACCAGCTCCTACAATGAGCAGTTCTTC.

This clonotype was seen a few times. The rearrangement uses TRBV27 and TRBJ2-5, with D possibly being TRBD2 (6 bases). Deletions cut 7 bases from V and 7 bases from J, with 10 bases between. Germline V gene lookup returns CDR1 MNHEY and CDR2 SMNVEV (reference sequence). CDR3 length: 11 residues. In nucleotides, the CDR3 is TGTGCCAGCACCGACGGGGGGACCCAGTACTTC. This gives the protein CASTDGGTQYF.

In this sample, this clonotype turned up a few times. The gene calls are TRBV14 and TRBJ2-7; maybe TRBD2 (6 bases). Looked up from germline, CDR1 is SGHDN and CDR2 is FVKESK. This CDR3 spans 15 amino acids. V lost 4 bases and J 6 bases, leaving 19 bases between the germline ends. CDR3 DNA: TGTGCCAGCAGCCCTTCGACTAGTGCCACGCGCGAGCAGTACTTC. It codes for CASSPSTSATREQYF.

The genes are TRBV2 and TRBJ2-1, with 11 nucleotides matching TRBD2. The J segment lost 9 bases and the V segment lost 7 bases, leaving 11 bases of the junction unmatched. Germline-derived CDR1 and CDR2 are SNHLY and FYNNEI. This CDR3 region has 15 residues. DNA of the CDR3: TGTGCCAGCACCACCGAGGGACTAGCGGACCGTGAGCAGTTCTTC. This encodes CASTTEGLADREQFF.

In its sample, this clonotype was seen many times. This chain connects TRBV7-9 to TRBJ2-7; D is perhaps TRBD1 (6 bases). With 5 bases removed from V and 0 bases from J, the gap between germline ends came to 8 bases. The CDR3 spans 13 residues. Germline V gives CDR1 SEHNR, CDR2 FQNEAQ (reference sequence). In DNA, the CDR3 is TGTGCCAGCAGCCCGGGACACTCCTACGAGCAGTACTTC. It specifies CASSPGHSYEQYF.

The chain employs TRBV3-1 and TRBJ2-3, with D possibly matching TRBD2 (6 bases). Per germline, CDR1 LGHDT and CDR2 YNNKEL (reference sequence). The V end lost 0 bases, the J end lost 0 bases, and 16 bases lay between the germline ends. The CDR3 runs to 18 residues. This chain's CDR3 is CASSQDRWAGLSTDTQYF. The CDR3 nucleotides read TGTGCCAGCAGCCAAGATCGTTGGGCGGGGTTGAGCACAGATACGCAGTATTTT.

This clonotype came up a few times. V and J are TRBV18 and TRBJ1-5; D gene uncertain. This CDR3 is built from 17 residues. Germline V CDR1 and CDR2: KGHSH, LQKENI. The V gene lost 3 bases and the J gene lost 4 bases, with 19 bases spanning the gap. CDR3 in amino acids: CASSPPSGALVNQPQHF. The CDR3 coding sequence is TGTGCCAGCTCACCCCCATCAGGAGCCCTCGTGAATCAGCCCCAGCATTTT.

This clonotype was detected many times. This chain links TRBV24-1 with TRBJ2-1; maybe TRBD1 (5 bases). Germline values: CDR1 KGHDR, CDR2 SFDVKD. The CDR3 loop spans 17 amino acids. Trimming stripped 3 bases from V and 1 base from J, with 15 bases between. The DNA for the CDR3 is TGTGCCACCAGTGATAAAACCCCACAGGCGTCCTACAATGAGCAGTTCTTC. Translating gives CATSDKTPQASYNEQFF.

V usage is TRBV20-1 and J usage is TRBJ2-7; 7 nucleotides align to TRBD1. Germline V gene sequence: CDR1 DFQATT, CDR2 SNEGSKA (reference sequence). J was trimmed by 2 bases and V by 5 bases; bases with no gene match: 3. This CDR3 has 12 residues. The chain's CDR3 is CSAEGQPYEQYF. CDR3 DNA: TGCAGTGCTGAGGGACAGCCCTACGAGCAGTACTTC.

V usage is TRBV25-1 and J usage is TRBJ2-7; maybe TRBD1 (7 bases). The CDR3 length is 15 residues. CDR1 is MGHDK, CDR2 SYGVNS, per germline. Trimming cost V 3 bases and J 3 bases, with 15 bases left between them. CDR3: CASSDPRRDSYEQYF. In DNA, the CDR3 is TGTGCCAGCAGTGATCCCCGGCGGGACAGCTACGAGCAGTACTTC.

There are a few counts of this clonotype. This rearrangement joins TRBV7-2 to TRBJ1-5; 8 bases agree with TRBD1. Per the germline V gene, CDR1 is SGHTA and CDR2 is FQGNSA. The ends lost 1 base at V and 3 bases at J; junction bases unmatched: 2. This CDR3 region has 15 residues. CDR3 sequence reads: CASSLGDRFNQPQHF. The CDR3 coding sequence is TGTGCCAGCAGCTTAGGGGACAGGTTCAATCAGCCCCAGCATTTT.

The gene calls are TRBV6-2 or TRBV6-3 and TRBJ2-4; either TRBD1 or TRBD2 may supply D (5 bases each). CDR3 size: 20 residues. In germline, CDR1 is MNHEY, CDR2 SVGEGT. The V gene lost 0 bases and the J gene lost 1 base, with 22 bases spanning the gap. CDR3 in DNA: TGTGCCAGCAGTTACTCAGTTAGCTCAGGGTGGGACCGTGCCAAAAACATTCAGTACTTC. Its protein product is CASSYSVSSGWDRAKNIQYF.

This clonotype appeared a few times. This chain links TRBV20-1 with TRBJ1-1, with no clear D. Germline CDR1 and CDR2: DFQATT and SNEGSKA (reference sequence). The V end lost 0 bases, the J end lost 1 base, and 9 bases lay between the germline ends. The CDR3 covers 14 residues. Here the CDR3 DNA reads TGCAGTGCTAGAGACCCTCCGGGGAACACTGAAGCTTTCTTT. Its translation: CSARDPPGNTEAFF.